The 14 T cell receptor beta chains below all came from one sample that was sequenced in a study of blood T cell repertoires in COVID-19 (TCRdb year 2020). The protocol used for the library was the immunoSEQ multiplex PCR assay. In its TCRdb copy, this immuneACCESS table keeps in-frame sequences only and misses some clones. Where compared with another copy, unresolved V genes explain less than half of these, and the others have no known cause. For this sample the table gives approximately 150,000 clones, of which over 80% were detected only once. The ten largest clonotypes hold 6.2% of the sample. Sequencing input: PBMCs or T cells enriched from blood (not recorded which). Source of these receptors: a woman between 35 and 50 years old who had recovered from COVID-19.

V usage is TRBV10-3 and J usage is TRBJ2-7; 7 bases match TRBD1. The CDR3 totals 12 residues. V dropped 10 bases and J dropped 0; count of bases not matched to a gene: 3. CDR1 and CDR2 (germline): ENHRY, SYGVKD. The CDR3 sequence: CATWDSSYEQYF. The CDR3 coding sequence is TGTGCCACCTGGGACAGCTCCTACGAGCAGTACTTC.

The chain is built from TRBV6-5 and TRBJ2-7; TRBD2 might be the D (5 bases). This CDR3 comprises 15 residues. Trimming removed 2 bases from V and 2 bases from J, with 13 bases in between. Germline CDR1 and CDR2: MNHEY and SVGAGI. The CDR3 bases are TGTGCCAGCAGTTACACGACTACGGACCCCTACGAGCAGTACTTC. Translation: CASSYTTTDPYEQYF.

This chain uses TRBV11-1 with TRBJ2-7; the D gene is possibly TRBD1 (6 bases). Between the trimmed V and J ends, which lost 6 bases and 3 bases, there was a span of 12 bases. This CDR3 is 13 amino acids long. The germline V gene has CDR1 SGHAT and CDR2 FQDESV (reference sequence). DNA of the CDR3: TGTGCCAGCAGTTTCCGGGACAACTACGAGCAGTACTTC. It is translated as CASSFRDNYEQYF. The full variable domain, its missing parts supplied by reference TRBV11-1 and TRBJ2-7, is EAEVAQSPRYKITEKSQAVAFWCDPISGHATLYWYRQILGQGPELLVQFQDESVVDDSQLPKDRFSAERLKGVDSTLKIQPAELGDSAMYLCASSFRDNYEQYFGPGTRLTVT.

J is TRBJ2-1 and V is TRBV2; D gene uncertain. The germline CDR1 and CDR2 sequences are SNHLY and FYNNEI. This CDR3 is built from 14 residues. Trimming left V 6 bases short and J 0 bases short, with 9 bases between. The chain's CDR3 is CASRGEYSYNEQFF. The CDR3 nucleotides read TGTGCCAGCAGGGGCGAGTACTCCTACAATGAGCAGTTCTTC.

V and J are TRBV28 and TRBJ2-3, with TRBD2 identical over 8 bases. CDR1 MDHEN and CDR2 SYDVKM come from the germline V gene. V was clipped by 4 bases and J by 1 base; unmatched bases: 7. The CDR3 has 16 residues. This chain's CDR3 is CASSSALAGRTDTQYF. Written as DNA, the CDR3 is TGTGCCAGCAGTTCGGCGCTAGCGGGTCGCACAGATACGCAGTATTTT.

This chain connects TRBV6-1 to TRBJ2-2; D ambiguous. The germline V and J ends were trimmed by 3 bases and 3 bases, with 14 bases remaining between them. In germline, CDR1 is MNHNS, CDR2 SASEGT. The CDR3 spans 16 residues. The CDR3 sequence: CASSDDGPGDTGELFF. The CDR3 nucleotides are TGTGCCAGCAGTGACGACGGCCCAGGCGACACCGGGGAGCTGTTTTTT.

The V and J genes are TRBV6-1 and TRBJ1-1; unclear D gene. Per the germline V gene, CDR1 is MNHNS and CDR2 is SASEGT. The CDR3 is 13 amino acids. V lost 6 bases to trimming and J lost 1 base, with 9 bases between them. CDR3 coding DNA: TGTGCCAGCAGCTCAGGAAAGAACACTGAAGCTTTCTTT. Protein product: CASSSGKNTEAFF.

The chain uses TRBV3-1 (or the pseudogene TRBV3-2) and TRBJ2-4; the D gene is possibly TRBD2 (7 bases). The germline V gene has CDR1 LGHDT and CDR2 YNNKEL (reference sequence). V was clipped by 0 bases and J by 1 base, with 13 bases between them. The CDR3 sequence is 17 residues long. CDR3 amino acids: CASSQELRGLAKNIQYF. Written as DNA, the CDR3 is TGTGCCAGCAGCCAAGAACTGCGGGGGCTGGCCAAAAACATTCAGTACTTC.

The chain has TRBV27 and TRBJ2-7, with 14 bases aligning to TRBD2. The CDR3 is 17 amino acids. Germline CDR1 and CDR2: MNHEY and SMNVEV (reference sequence). The junction had 12 bases not matched to a gene; V was cut back by 6 bases and J by 5 bases. The CDR3 reads CASRKSGTSGRINEQYF. CDR3 DNA: TGTGCCAGCAGAAAATCCGGGACTAGCGGGAGAATAAACGAGCAGTACTTC.

The V gene is TRBV13, the J gene TRBJ1-2, with 8 bases aligning to TRBD1. The junction had 8 bases not matched to a gene; V was cut back by 2 bases and J by 6 bases. Germline V CDR1 and CDR2: PRHDT, FYEKMQ (reference sequence). The length of the CDR3 is 15 residues. The CDR3 is CASSLRAGGGHGYTF. The CDR3 DNA is TGTGCCAGCAGCTTACGGGCAGGGGGCGGCCATGGCTACACCTTC.

This rearrangement joins TRBV18 to TRBJ2-1, with a tentative D call TRBD1 (5 bases). Germline lookup yields CDR1 KGHSH and CDR2 LQKENI. With 1 base removed from V and 4 bases from J, the gap between germline ends came to 11 bases. The CDR3 length is 15 residues. CDR3 protein: CASSPRRQGYNEQFF. CDR3 bases: TGTGCCAGCTCACCACGGCGGCAGGGTTACAATGAGCAGTTCTTC.

This sequence joins TRBV27 and TRBJ1-5, with a weak D call TRBD1 (5 bases). This CDR3 comprises 18 residues. From germline, CDR1 is MNHEY and CDR2 SMNVEV (reference sequence). V was cut by 2 bases and J by 2 bases, with 19 bases left in between. CDR3 in amino acids: CASSLTLPSGAGNQPQHF. The CDR3 nucleotides read TGTGCCAGCAGTTTAACACTCCCCTCTGGGGCTGGCAATCAGCCCCAGCATTTT.

The chain links TRBV27 to TRBJ2-1; 7 positions agree with TRBD1. This CDR3 is 14 amino acids long. Germline V gene data show CDR1 as MNHEY and CDR2 as SMNVEV (reference sequence). The J segment lost 11 bases and the V segment lost 1 base, leaving 8 bases of the junction unmatched. The CDR3 DNA is TGTGCCAGCAGTTTATATCCCCGGACAGGCCAGCAGTTCTTC. Its protein is CASSLYPRTGQQFF.

The V call is TRBV7-9, the J call TRBJ1-2, with a tentative D call TRBD1 (5 bases). This CDR3 region has 14 residues. Trimming removed 1 base from V and 1 base from J, with 7 bases in between. The germline CDR1 and CDR2 sequences are SEHNR and FQNEAQ (reference sequence). The CDR3 sequence: CASSLGQGNYGYTF. The CDR3 DNA sequence: TGTGCCAGCAGCTTAGGTCAGGGTAACTATGGCTACACCTTC.